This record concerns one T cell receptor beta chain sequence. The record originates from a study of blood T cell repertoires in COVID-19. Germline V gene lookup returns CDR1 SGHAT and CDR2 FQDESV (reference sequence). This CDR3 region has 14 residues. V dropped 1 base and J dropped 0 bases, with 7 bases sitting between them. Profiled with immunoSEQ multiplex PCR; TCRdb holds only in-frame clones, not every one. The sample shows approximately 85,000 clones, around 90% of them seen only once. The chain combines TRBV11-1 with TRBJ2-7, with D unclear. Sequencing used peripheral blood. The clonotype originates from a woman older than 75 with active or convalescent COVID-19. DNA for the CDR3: TGTGCCAGCAGCTTAGGGCTGGCCTCCTACGAGCAGTACTTC. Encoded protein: CASSLGLASYEQYF.